This passage covers 32 T cell receptor beta chains from one sample sequenced in a study of control samples from healthy donors and cancer patients. This table comes from immunoSEQ multiplex PCR, and its TCRdb copy is limited to in-frame clones, with some not included. The top ten clones hold around a fifth of a sample with about 100,000 clones, 85% of them seen once. Specimen: blood. The receptors were gathered from a man aged 30-40 years in good health.

The J gene is TRBJ2-6, the V gene TRBV30, with 9 bases fitting TRBD2. The J segment lost 4 bases and the V segment lost 2 bases, leaving 6 bases of the junction unmatched. Germline lookup yields CDR1 GTSNPN and CDR2 SVGIG (reference sequence). This CDR3 region has 16 residues. The CDR3 DNA reads as TGTGCCTGGAGTACCATAGCGGGGGTAGGGGCCAACGTCCTGACTTTC. As protein: CAWSTIAGVGANVLTF.

This sequence joins TRBV14 and TRBJ2-5, with 9 bases lining up with TRBD1. V dropped 5 bases and J dropped 2; count of bases not matched to a gene: 9. This CDR3 comprises 16 residues. From germline, CDR1 is SGHDN and CDR2 FVKESK. The CDR3, as DNA: TGTGCCAGCAGCGAGGGGACAGGGTGGGGGCAAGAGACCCAGTACTTC. This encodes CASSEGTGWGQETQYF.

The gene calls are TRBV19 and TRBJ1-5, with D possibly TRBD1 on 5 matching bases. Between the trimmed V and J ends, which lost 7 bases and 3 bases, there was a span of 13 bases. CDR1 LNHDA and CDR2 SQIVND come from the germline V gene (reference sequence). The CDR3 length is 14 residues. The CDR3 DNA sequence: TGTGCCAGTACCTCCCAGGGAGTCAATCAGCCCCAGCATTTT. Its translation is CASTSQGVNQPQHF.

The rearrangement joins TRBV3-1 (or the pseudogene TRBV3-2) to TRBJ1-3, with D unresolved. V was trimmed by 4 bases and J by 9 bases, leaving 22 bases between them. Per the germline V gene, CDR1 is LGHDT and CDR2 is YNNKEL (reference sequence). The CDR3 is 16 residues long. CDR3 sequence: CASSLTLATVRGTIYF. The CDR3 nucleotides read TGTGCCAGCAGCCTCACGCTGGCTACAGTTCGAGGCACCATATATTTT.

CDR3 DNA: TGTGCCAGCAGCCAAGTCGACAGGCCCTACGAGCAGTACTTC. Protein sequence: CASSQVDRPYEQYF. The V call is TRBV14, the J call TRBJ2-7, with D possibly matching TRBD1 (6 bases). The CDR3 totals 14 residues. Germline CDR1 and CDR2: SGHDN and FVKESK. Between the trimmed V and J ends, which lost 1 base and 2 bases, there was a span of 9 bases.

The rearrangement joins TRBV19 to TRBJ1-4; the match to TRBD1 covers 7 bases. V lost 4 bases to trimming and J lost 5 bases; unmatched junction nucleotides: 10. Germline CDR1 is LNHDA and CDR2 is SQIVND (reference sequence). This CDR3 has 16 amino acids. The CDR3 DNA sequence: TGTGCCAGTAGTAAATGGAGGGGGCAGGCAAATGAAAAACTGTTTTTT. The encoded protein is CASSKWRGQANEKLFF.

The chain joins TRBV28 to TRBJ1-2; the match to TRBD1 covers 9 bases. Per the germline V gene, CDR1 is MDHEN and CDR2 is SYDVKM. V dropped 6 bases and J dropped 4; count of bases not matched to a gene: 6. The CDR3 runs 14 residues. In nucleotides, the CDR3 is TGTGCCAGCAGGGGACAGGGTGAGAGCTATGGCTACACCTTC. It codes for CASRGQGESYGYTF.

In its sample, this clone was seen once. The V and J genes are TRBV28 and TRBJ1-4; no reliable D call. The germline gives CDR1 MDHEN, CDR2 SYDVKM. The CDR3 is 12 amino acids. Trimming stripped 8 bases from V and 1 base from J, with 5 bases between. CDR3 region: CASGRTNEKLFF. The CDR3 DNA reads as TGTGCCAGCGGGCGAACTAATGAAAAACTGTTTTTT. Supplemented by reference TRBV28 and TRBJ1-4, the full variable domain reads DVKVTQSSRYLVKRTGEKVFLECVQDMDHENMFWYRQDPGLGLRLIYFSYDVKMKEKGDIPEGYSVSREKKERFSLILESASTNQTSMYLCASGRTNEKLFFGSGTQLSVL.

The chain carries TRBV19 and TRBJ1-1; D unclear. This CDR3 has 15 amino acids. V gave up 3 bases and J gave up 0 bases, with 11 bases separating them. Germline CDR1 is LNHDA and CDR2 is SQIVND (reference sequence). The CDR3 region is CASSMRSPMNTEAFF. In nucleotides, the CDR3 is TGTGCCAGTAGTATGAGGTCCCCCATGAACACTGAAGCTTTCTTT.

The chain combines TRBV19 with TRBJ1-6, with 7 bases matching TRBD1. The germline gives CDR1 LNHDA, CDR2 SQIVND (reference sequence). With 3 bases clipped from V and 7 bases from J, the junction kept 6 bases outside the gene matches. The CDR3 has 15 amino acids. The CDR3 DNA reads as TGTGCCAGTAGTATGACCGGGACAGCAAATTCACCCCTCCACTTT. Translation gives CASSMTGTANSPLHF.

This rearrangement joins TRBV10-3 to TRBJ1-2, with D maybe TRBD1 (5 bases). The CDR3 runs to 12 residues. Germline V gene lookup returns CDR1 ENHRY and CDR2 SYGVKD. V shed 7 bases and J shed 4 bases, with 10 bases lying between them. The CDR3 DNA reads TGTGCCATCACTCAGGGCTCCTATGGCTACACCTTC. It encodes CAITQGSYGYTF.

The chain employs TRBV6-5 and TRBJ2-7; D is possibly TRBD1 or TRBD2 (6 bases each). Germline loops: CDR1 MNHEY, CDR2 SVGAGI. V was shortened by 4 bases and J by 7 bases, with 17 bases between the two germline ends. This CDR3 has 14 amino acids. The CDR3 is CASSFSWGAGEQYF. The CDR3 DNA sequence: TGTGCCAGCAGTTTTAGTTGGGGGGCAGGGGAGCAGTACTTC.

The V call is TRBV11-3, the J call TRBJ2-2; the match to TRBD2 covers 11 bases. Germline trimming cut 4 bases from V and 1 base from J; bases unmatched to any gene: 14. The V gene's germline CDR1 is SGHNT and CDR2 YENEEA. CDR3 length equals 20 residues. CDR3: CASSSRGLAGGLRNTGELFF. The CDR3 nucleotides are TGTGCCAGCAGCTCCCGAGGGCTAGCGGGGGGCCTACGGAACACCGGGGAGCTGTTTTTT.

The chain has TRBV29-1 and TRBJ1-2, with 7 positions matching TRBD1. V lost 2 bases to trimming and J lost 4 bases; unmatched junction nucleotides: 4. This CDR3 is 13 amino acids long. CDR1 and CDR2 from the germline V gene are SQVTM and ANQGSEA. This chain's CDR3 is CSVETGVGYGYTF. In DNA, the CDR3 is TGCAGCGTTGAAACAGGGGTAGGCTATGGCTACACCTTC. Full variable domain (outside the CDR3, taken from reference TRBV29-1 and TRBJ1-2): SAVISQKPSRDICQRGTSLTIQCQVDSQVTMMFWYRQQPGQSLTLIATANQGSEATYESGFVIDKFPISRPNLTFSTLTVSNMSPEDSSIYLCSVETGVGYGYTFGSGTRLTVV.

This chain joins TRBV6-5 and TRBJ2-5; D may be TRBD1 or TRBD2 (5 bases each). The CDR3 length is 13 residues. Trimming pared 5 bases from V and 5 bases from J, leaving 12 bases between. CDR1 and CDR2 from the germline V gene are MNHEY and SVGAGI. The CDR3 coding sequence is TGTGCCAGCAGTCGTAGCGAGGGGGAGACCCAGTACTTC. This gives the protein CASSRSEGETQYF.

The V call is TRBV30, the J call TRBJ1-2; D might be TRBD1 (5 bases). This CDR3 region has 14 residues. Germline V lookup: CDR1 GTSNPN, CDR2 SVGIG (reference sequence). Trimming shortened V by 0 bases and J by 8 bases, and 16 bases separated the two germline ends. CDR3 sequence: CAWSVKGAGRGYTF. CDR3 coding DNA: TGTGCCTGGAGTGTAAAAGGGGCAGGAAGGGGCTACACCTTC.

The chain couples TRBV7-2 to TRBJ2-7; no reliable D call. From germline, CDR1 is SGHTA and CDR2 FQGNSA. The V end was cut by 0 bases, the J end by 6 bases, with 6 bases between. The CDR3 is 12 amino acids. The CDR3 spells CASSLAFREQYF. Here the CDR3 DNA reads TGTGCCAGCAGCTTAGCGTTTCGCGAGCAGTACTTC.

CDR3 DNA: TGTGCCAGCAGTCAAACCCGACAGGGAAACACTGAAGCTTTCTTT. Its translation is CASSQTRQGNTEAFF. The chain is built from TRBV27 and TRBJ1-1; TRBD1 matches at 7 bases. Germline V gene data show CDR1 as MNHEY and CDR2 as SMNVEV (reference sequence). This CDR3 is 15 amino acids long. The V and J ends lost 5 bases and 2 bases, in that order; junction bases with no gene match: 8.

This sequence joins TRBV9 and TRBJ1-2; perhaps TRBD1 as D (6 bases). The germline V gene encodes CDR1 SGDLS and CDR2 YYNGEE. V was cut by 4 bases and J by 7 bases, with 17 bases left in between. The CDR3 is made up of 14 amino acids. CDR3 nucleotides: TGTGCCAGCAGCCTCCGTGAGGGGGGCGGTGGCTACACCTTC. Translated, it gives CASSLREGGGGYTF.

The chain has TRBV3-1 (or the pseudogene TRBV3-2) and TRBJ1-6; D unclear. The CDR3 spans 16 residues. V was cut by 4 bases and J by 8 bases, with 18 bases left in between. Germline V gene sequence: CDR1 LGHDT, CDR2 YNNKEL (reference sequence). The CDR3 here is CASSLSGGYTHSPLHF. CDR3 DNA sequence: TGTGCCAGCAGCCTAAGCGGTGGATACACTCATTCACCCCTCCACTTT.

The chain employs TRBV30 and TRBJ1-3; D is ambiguous. The CDR3 consists of 11 residues. Trimming stripped 5 bases from V and 2 bases from J, with 4 bases between. The germline CDR1 and CDR2 sequences are GTSNPN and SVGIG (reference sequence). The CDR3, as DNA: TGTGCCTGGGGAACTGGAAACACCATATATTTT. The encoded protein is CAWGTGNTIYF.

The chain uses TRBV2 and TRBJ1-5, with 10 bases that match TRBD1. Germline CDR1 is SNHLY and CDR2 is FYNNEI. V lost 6 bases, J lost 5 bases, and 4 bases stayed unmatched. The CDR3 runs 14 residues. The CDR3 nucleotides read TGTGCCAGCAGAGGGACAGGGGACGATCAGCCCCAGCATTTT. This codes for CASRGTGDDQPQHF.

CDR3 region: CASSLRLANEQFF. For the CDR3, the DNA is TGTGCCAGCAGCTTACGATTAGCTAATGAGCAGTTCTTC. The genes are TRBV7-9 and TRBJ2-1; D uncertain. V gave up 2 bases and J gave up 7 bases, with 9 bases separating them. The germline gives CDR1 SEHNR, CDR2 FQNEAQ (reference sequence). This CDR3 has 13 residues.

The rearrangement links TRBV3-1 (or the pseudogene TRBV3-2) to TRBJ2-2, with a possible D match to TRBD1 (6 bases). The CDR3 has 13 residues. V was pared by 6 bases and J by 1 base, with 6 bases between. The V gene's germline CDR1 is LGHDT and CDR2 YNNKEL (reference sequence). The CDR3 spells CASRTGNTGELFF. The CDR3 coding sequence is TGTGCCAGCAGGACAGGGAACACCGGGGAGCTGTTTTTT.

This chain uses TRBV7-8 with TRBJ1-5; 8 bases are a match to TRBD1. The CDR3 totals 14 residues. Germline V gene data show CDR1 as SGHVS and CDR2 as FQNEAQ. V shed 1 base, J shed 6 bases, and the junction held 2 bases outside the gene matches. DNA of the CDR3: TGTGCCAGCAGCTTAGACAGGGGGTTTCAGCCCCAGCATTTT. Translation gives CASSLDRGFQPQHF.

V usage is TRBV28 and J usage is TRBJ1-6; D might be TRBD1 (5 bases). Germline CDR1 MDHEN, CDR2 SYDVKM. V lost 5 bases to trimming and J lost 7 bases, with 15 bases between them. The CDR3 contains 15 residues. The CDR3 sequence is CASSPYRQRNSPLHF. DNA of the CDR3: TGTGCCAGCAGTCCCTACCGACAGAGGAATTCACCCCTCCACTTT.

V gene TRBV5-6 combines with J gene TRBJ1-1; no clear D gene. Germline V gene data show CDR1 as SGHDT and CDR2 as YYEEEE. The CDR3 is made up of 15 amino acids. With 0 bases removed from V and 4 bases from J, the gap between germline ends came to 13 bases. This CDR3 is CASSLGGGQPTEAFF. CDR3 nucleotides: TGTGCCAGCAGCTTGGGAGGTGGCCAACCCACTGAAGCTTTCTTT.

This clone appeared once. This chain connects TRBV7-9 to TRBJ1-5; D unclear. CDR3 length: 14 residues. CDR1 and CDR2 from the germline V gene are SEHNR and FQNEAQ (reference sequence). Trimming left V 4 bases short and J 1 base short, with 8 bases between. The CDR3 sequence: CASSSTWSNQPQHF. In nucleotides, the CDR3 is TGTGCCAGCAGCTCAACATGGAGCAATCAGCCCCAGCATTTT.

The rearrangement joins TRBV7-3 to TRBJ2-3, with 9 bases identical to TRBD2. Germline V CDR1 and CDR2: SGHTA, FQGTGA. The J segment lost 5 bases and the V segment lost 3 bases, leaving 9 bases of the junction unmatched. The CDR3 length is 16 residues. CDR3 DNA sequence: TGTGCCAGCAGCTTTAGCGGGGGAGGGTTTGGAGATACGCAGTATTTT. Encoded protein: CASSFSGGGFGDTQYF.

The chain carries TRBV28 and TRBJ2-3, with D hard to call. Trimming removed 4 bases from V and 4 bases from J, with 6 bases in between. This CDR3 has 12 amino acids. Germline loops: CDR1 MDHEN, CDR2 SYDVKM. The CDR3 protein is CASSSVADTQYF. In DNA, the CDR3 is TGTGCCAGCAGTTCGGTGGCAGATACGCAGTATTTT.

V is TRBV21-1 and J is TRBJ1-1; the DNA was not used to check the table's D call, TRBD1. TRBV21-1 corresponds to a pseudogene. This CDR3 has 14 amino acids. The CDR3 protein is CASSRTGRYTEAFF. The CDR3 coding sequence is TGTGCCAGCAGCAGGACAGGGAGGTACACTGAAGCTTTCTTT.

The chain combines TRBV11-2 with TRBJ1-5; D uncertain. Germline-derived CDR1 and CDR2 are SGHAT and FQNNGV. The CDR3 spans 15 residues. V shed 5 bases and J shed 4 bases, with 15 bases lying between them. CDR3: CASSPLTNRNQPQHF. The CDR3 coding sequence is TGTGCCAGCAGCCCACTTACGAATCGAAATCAGCCCCAGCATTTT.